The 18 T cell receptor beta chains listed next were all sequenced from one sample in a study of blood T cell repertoires in COVID-19. The method was immunoSEQ multiplex PCR; TCRdb's version includes in-frame clones alone and lacks a portion of them. The repertoire holds 130,000 or so clones, 85% to 90% seen once, with roughly 18% in the top ten. Input material: peripheral blood. Receptors originate from a man aged 50 to 59 with active or convalescent COVID-19.

The gene calls are TRBV7-6 and TRBJ2-1, with 13 bases lining up with TRBD2. Germline CDR1 is SGHVS and CDR2 is FNYEAQ. The CDR3 loop spans 16 amino acids. V lost 5 bases and J lost 7; bases outside the gene matches: 8. The CDR3 loop is CASSQTSGRGWNEQFF. CDR3 nucleotides: TGTGCCAGCAGCCAAACTAGCGGGAGGGGGTGGAATGAGCAGTTCTTC. Based on the CDR3 plus reference TRBV7-6 and TRBJ2-1, the full variable domain is GAGVSQSPRYKVTKRGQDVALRCDPISGHVSLYWYRQALGQGPEFLTYFNYEAQQDKSGLPNDRFSAERPEGSISTLTIQRTEQRDSAMYRCASSQTSGRGWNEQFFGPGTRLTVL.

The V call is TRBV5-4, the J call TRBJ1-2; TRBD1 aligns across 7 bases. Germline CDR1 reads SGHNT; CDR2 reads YYREEE (reference sequence). The V and J ends lost 4 bases and 2 bases, in that order; junction bases with no gene match: 8. The CDR3 sequence is 15 residues long. In nucleotides, the CDR3 is TGTGCCAGCAGCAGATTGGGGGGACAGAACTATGGCTACACCTTC. The encoded protein is CASSRLGGQNYGYTF. The complete variable domain, with remaining parts taken from reference TRBV5-4 and TRBJ1-2, reads ETGVTQSPTHLIKTRGQQVTLRCSSQSGHNTVSWYQQALGQGPQFIFQYYREEENGRGNFPPRFSGLQFPNYSSELNVNALELDDSALYLCASSRLGGQNYGYTFGSGTRLTVV.

This chain connects TRBV6-5 to TRBJ2-5; tentatively, D is TRBD2 (5 bases). Germline assignment: CDR1 MNHEY and CDR2 SVGAGI. Trimming removed 6 bases at V and 4 bases at J, with 15 bases between. The CDR3 has 14 residues. The CDR3 loop is CASSPRARGETQYF. CDR3 nucleotides: TGTGCCAGCAGCCCGAGGGCCCGGGGAGAGACCCAGTACTTC.

The chain recombines TRBV30 with TRBJ1-6, with a tentative D call TRBD1 (5 bases). The CDR3 extends over 14 amino acids. With 4 bases removed from V and 5 bases from J, the gap between germline ends came to 12 bases. Germline-derived CDR1 and CDR2 are GTSNPN and SVGIG (reference sequence). The CDR3 protein is CAWTSGIDNSPLHF. The CDR3 nucleotides read TGTGCCTGGACCTCAGGGATAGATAATTCACCCCTCCACTTT.

This chain links TRBV20-1 with TRBJ2-3, with D perhaps matching TRBD1 (5 bases). The ends were cut back, 3 bases at V and 7 bases at J, with 14 bases in the middle. CDR3 length equals 13 residues. The germline gives CDR1 DFQATT, CDR2 SNEGSKA (reference sequence). CDR3 in amino acids: CSASSGQFNTQYF. CDR3 DNA: TGCAGTGCTAGTAGTGGACAATTTAATACGCAGTATTTT.

The rearrangement links TRBV5-1 to TRBJ2-2; TRBD2 matches at 9 bases. This CDR3 comprises 14 residues. Trimming took 6 bases from V and 6 from J; bases not matched to a gene: 6. Germline CDR1 SGHRS, CDR2 YFSETQ. The CDR3 loop is CASNPGLAAGELFF. The CDR3 coding sequence is TGCGCCAGCAATCCGGGACTAGCCGCCGGGGAGCTGTTTTTT.

This sequence joins TRBV12-3 or TRBV12-4 and TRBJ1-1, with D uncertain. Trimming left V 3 bases short and J 1 base short, with 6 bases between. CDR3 size: 13 residues. This CDR3 is CASSLTQNTEAFF. CDR3 DNA sequence: TGTGCCAGCAGTTTGACACAGAACACTGAAGCTTTCTTT.

V and J are TRBV4-2 and TRBJ1-2; D perhaps matches TRBD1 (5 bases). CDR1 and CDR2 (germline): LGHNA, YNFKEQ. Deletions cut 0 bases from V and 5 bases from J, with 13 bases between. This CDR3 contains 15 residues. The CDR3 loop reads CASSQDVRQGYGYTF. The DNA of the CDR3 is TGTGCCAGCAGCCAAGATGTTCGGCAGGGTTATGGCTACACCTTC.

V gene TRBV19 combines with J gene TRBJ2-3; 8 positions agree with TRBD2. CDR3 length equals 15 residues. Germline CDR1 reads LNHDA; CDR2 reads SQIVND (reference sequence). J gave up 1 base and V 5 bases, and 5 bases lay outside the gene matches. The CDR3 region is CASSAGGAGTDTQYF. For the CDR3, the DNA is TGTGCCAGTAGTGCGGGGGGCGCTGGCACAGATACGCAGTATTTT.

The chain carries TRBV5-1 and TRBJ1-1, with D maybe TRBD1 (6 bases). There are 14 residues in the CDR3. Trimming removed 5 bases from V and 0 bases from J, with 11 bases in between. From germline, CDR1 is SGHRS and CDR2 YFSETQ. CDR3 in amino acids: CASRQDSLNTEAFF. CDR3 DNA sequence: TGCGCCAGCAGACAGGACAGCCTGAACACTGAAGCTTTCTTT.

The chain combines TRBV12-5 with TRBJ1-5, with 7 bases identical to TRBD1. V gave up 1 base and J gave up 5 bases; unmatched junction bases: 11. Per the germline V gene, CDR1 is LGHNT and CDR2 is FRNRAP. The CDR3 covers 17 residues. CDR3 loop: CASGLGIGTVGDQPQHF. The CDR3 nucleotides are TGTGCTAGTGGTTTGGGTATCGGGACAGTGGGGGATCAGCCCCAGCATTTT.

The chain recombines TRBV12-5 with TRBJ2-3; D is possibly TRBD2 (5 bases). The germline V gene encodes CDR1 LGHNT and CDR2 FRNRAP. V was cut by 2 bases and J by 0 bases, with 12 bases left in between. This CDR3 is built from 16 residues. The CDR3 nucleotides read TGTGCTAGTGGTTTGCCACGGGGTTCTAGCACAGATACGCAGTATTTT. Its translation is CASGLPRGSSTDTQYF.

The chain has TRBV7-6 and TRBJ2-7, with 10 bases that match TRBD1. The CDR3 consists of 15 residues. After removal of 5 bases from V and 2 bases from J, the junction contained 6 bases not matched to a gene. Germline loops: CDR1 SGHVS, CDR2 FNYEAQ. This chain's CDR3 is CASSPGTGVPYEQYF. The DNA for the CDR3 is TGTGCCAGCAGCCCTGGGACAGGGGTGCCCTACGAGCAGTACTTC.

This clone was picked up one time. The rearrangement links TRBV28 to TRBJ2-7; a weak D match, TRBD1 (5 bases). Germline values: CDR1 MDHEN, CDR2 SYDVKM. V lost 5 bases to trimming and J lost 4 bases, with 15 bases between them. CDR3 length: 14 residues. The CDR3: CASSVFRVSYEQYF. The CDR3 DNA reads TGTGCCAGCAGTGTGTTCAGGGTGTCGTACGAGCAGTACTTC.

The chain recombines TRBV6-5 with TRBJ2-2; D may be TRBD1 (6 bases). The CDR3 consists of 14 residues. Germline assignment: CDR1 MNHEY and CDR2 SVGAGI. The V and J ends lost 7 bases and 7 bases respectively, with 16 bases between them. CDR3 sequence reads: CASTTGGPRGELFF. In nucleotides, the CDR3 is TGTGCCAGCACGACAGGTGGCCCCCGCGGGGAGCTGTTTTTT.

The chain employs TRBV7-2 and TRBJ1-5, with a weak D call TRBD1 (6 bases). Germline V gene sequence: CDR1 SGHTA, CDR2 FQGNSA. This CDR3 has 16 amino acids. With 5 bases removed from V and 0 bases from J, the gap between germline ends came to 14 bases. The CDR3 spells CASSLRTDYSNQPQHF. CDR3 bases: TGTGCCAGCAGCCTACGGACAGACTATAGCAATCAGCCCCAGCATTTT.

This clone occurred once. The chain uses TRBV7-2 and TRBJ2-7; the match to TRBD2 covers 12 bases. The CDR3 is 17 residues long. With V trimmed by 4 bases and J by 1 base, 8 bases remained unmatched. Per the germline V gene, CDR1 is SGHTA and CDR2 is FQGNSA. The CDR3 coding sequence is TGTGCCAGCAGCTCCCCCGGGACTAGCGGGCTTTCCTACGAGCAGTACTTC. It encodes CASSSPGTSGLSYEQYF.

This clone was seen once. This sequence joins TRBV19 and TRBJ2-3; D possibly corresponds to TRBD1 (6 bases). Trimming stripped 7 bases from V and 1 base from J, with 6 bases between. CDR1 is LNHDA and CDR2 is SQIVND in the germline V gene (reference sequence). The CDR3 totals 12 residues. The CDR3 nucleotides are TGTGCCAGTAAGGGGGGCACAGATACGCAGTATTTT. As protein: CASKGGTDTQYF.